The 27 T cell receptor beta chains listed next were all sequenced from one sample in a study of OX40 agonist ivuxolimab in advanced cancers. Produced via immunoSEQ multiplex PCR; TCRdb's table is partial and in-frame only. The data contain about 90,000 clones, approximately 91% of them singletons. The source was CD4+ or CD8+ T cells sorted from blood, collected in a trial of the OX40 agonist ivuxolimab. Receptors were obtained from an adult with an advanced solid tumor such as melanoma, head and neck, liver or kidney cancer.

This clone was observed once. The chain uses TRBV21-1 and TRBJ2-2; the table's D call TRBD2 went unverified against the DNA. TRBV21-1 is listed as a pseudogene. The CDR3 is made up of 12 amino acids. CDR3 in DNA: TGTGCCAGCAGCCTAGACCCCGGGGAGCTGTTTTTT. This translates into CASSLDPGELFF.

The chain uses TRBV28 and TRBJ2-2, with 8 bases lining up with TRBD2. This CDR3 spans 15 amino acids. Per the germline V gene, CDR1 is MDHEN and CDR2 is SYDVKM. The V and J ends lost 4 bases and 5 bases, in that order; junction bases with no gene match: 6. The CDR3 reads CASSSPSGGTGELFF. In DNA form, the CDR3 reads TGTGCCAGCAGTTCCCCAAGCGGGGGAACCGGGGAGCTGTTTTTT.

The chain couples TRBV5-1 to TRBJ2-1; 10 bases map to TRBD2. Germline assignment: CDR1 SGHRS and CDR2 YFSETQ. This CDR3 is built from 16 residues. V dropped 4 bases and J dropped 4; count of bases not matched to a gene: 8. The CDR3 here is CASSPHEAGGYNEQFF. The CDR3 region has the DNA TGCGCCAGCAGCCCACACGAAGCGGGAGGGTACAATGAGCAGTTCTTC.

The rearrangement uses TRBV19 and TRBJ1-2, with 7 bases that match TRBD1. CDR3 length: 15 amino acids. Germline V gene lookup returns CDR1 LNHDA and CDR2 SQIVND (reference sequence). Unmatched junction bases numbered 8, after V lost 5 bases and J lost 2 bases. This CDR3 is CASSAASTGNYGYTF. The CDR3 coding sequence is TGTGCCAGTAGTGCGGCATCGACAGGGAACTATGGCTACACCTTC.

The rearrangement links TRBV5-1 to TRBJ2-1; 7 nucleotides agree with TRBD2. The CDR3 is made up of 14 amino acids. Germline CDR1 is SGHRS and CDR2 is YFSETQ. J was trimmed by 5 bases and V by 3 bases; bases with no gene match: 5. CDR3 bases: TGCGCCAGCAGCTCGGGAGGCCCAGACAATGAGCAGTTCTTC. Translation gives CASSSGGPDNEQFF.

The V and J genes are TRBV9 and TRBJ1-4; the D is unclear. The V gene lost 0 bases and the J gene lost 4 bases, with 7 bases spanning the gap. The CDR3 extends over 14 amino acids. Germline V gene lookup returns CDR1 SGDLS and CDR2 YYNGEE. CDR3 loop: CASSVDQNNEKLFF. For the CDR3, the DNA is TGTGCCAGCAGCGTAGACCAGAATAATGAAAAACTGTTTTTT.

This clone was found a few times. In nucleotides, the CDR3 is TGTGCCAGCAGTTACAGGGTACAAGAGACCCAGTACTTC. Translated: CASSYRVQETQYF. V usage is TRBV7-2 and J usage is TRBJ2-5, with D possibly TRBD1 on 6 matching bases. The CDR3 totals 13 residues. Trimming took off 6 bases at V and 2 bases at J, with 10 bases between the two ends. Germline V gene sequence: CDR1 SGHTA, CDR2 FQGNSA.

This rearrangement joins TRBV28 to TRBJ2-5, with D unresolved. This CDR3 region has 14 residues. The germline V and J ends were trimmed by 2 bases and 1 base, with 8 bases remaining between them. CDR1 is MDHEN, CDR2 SYDVKM, per germline. CDR3 sequence (DNA): TGTGCCAGCAGTTTAGCCGGGCCCCAAGAGACCCAGTACTTC. Translating gives CASSLAGPQETQYF.

The J gene is TRBJ2-6, the V gene TRBV6-6; maybe TRBD2 (5 bases). Trimming shortened V by 5 bases and J by 0 bases, and 8 bases separated the two germline ends. The CDR3 spans 15 residues. The V gene's germline CDR1 is MNHNY and CDR2 SVGAGI (reference sequence). The CDR3 DNA follows: TGTGCCAGCAGTAACCGGGGCTCTGGGGCCAACGTCCTGACTTTC. Residues: CASSNRGSGANVLTF.

The chain is built from TRBV30 and TRBJ1-5; D remains unclear. The germline V gene encodes CDR1 GTSNPN and CDR2 SVGIG (reference sequence). CDR3 size: 13 residues. Trimming stripped 2 bases from V and 3 bases from J, with 8 bases between. The CDR3 sequence: CAWSKAFNQPQHF. The DNA for the CDR3 is TGTGCCTGGAGTAAGGCATTCAATCAGCCCCAGCATTTT.

The V and J genes are TRBV5-4 and TRBJ2-3; D perhaps matches TRBD1 (6 bases). The CDR3 has 15 residues. Deletions cut 1 base from V and 1 base from J, with 10 bases between. CDR1 and CDR2 from the germline V gene are SGHNT and YYREEE (reference sequence). CDR3 sequence (DNA): TGTGCCAGCAGCTTGCCAGGGGACGGCACAGATACGCAGTATTTT. Translating gives CASSLPGDGTDTQYF. Based on the CDR3 plus reference TRBV5-4 and TRBJ2-3, the full variable domain is ETGVTQSPTHLIKTRGQQVTLRCSSQSGHNTVSWYQQALGQGPQFIFQYYREEENGRGNFPPRFSGLQFPNYSSELNVNALELDDSALYLCASSLPGDGTDTQYFGPGTRLTVL.

The sample holds one count of this clone. The J gene is TRBJ2-5, the V gene TRBV9; TRBD2 agrees at 11 bases. Per germline, CDR1 SGDLS and CDR2 YYNGEE. The J segment lost 5 bases and the V segment lost 4 bases, leaving 7 bases of the junction unmatched. The CDR3 is 15 residues long. The CDR3 spells CASSRLAGTMETQYF. The DNA of the CDR3 is TGTGCCAGCAGCCGACTAGCGGGAACCATGGAGACCCAGTACTTC.

The chain recombines TRBV7-2 with TRBJ2-1; 11 bases line up with TRBD2. The germline CDR1 and CDR2 sequences are SGHTA and FQGNSA. V gave up 4 bases and J gave up 2 bases; unmatched junction bases: 13. The length of the CDR3 is 19 residues. In DNA, the CDR3 is TGTGCCAGCAGCTCTTCTTCGACTAGCGGGGTAACAACCTACAATGAGCAGTTCTTC. Residues: CASSSSSTSGVTTYNEQFF.

The V call is TRBV30, the J call TRBJ1-5, with no clear D. V was cut by 0 bases and J by 2 bases, with 8 bases left in between. The CDR3 runs 14 residues. Germline CDR1 and CDR2: GTSNPN and SVGIG (reference sequence). The CDR3 region is CAWSVANGNQPQHF. In DNA form, the CDR3 reads TGTGCCTGGAGTGTTGCCAACGGCAATCAGCCCCAGCATTTT.

The chain employs TRBV18 and TRBJ1-1, with TRBD1 identical over 7 bases. Trimming took 6 bases from V and 0 from J; bases not matched to a gene: 1. CDR3 length: 13 amino acids. CDR1 is KGHSH and CDR2 is LQKENI in the germline V gene. DNA of the CDR3: TGTGCCAGCTCCGGGACAGTGAACACTGAAGCTTTCTTT. Protein sequence: CASSGTVNTEAFF.

V usage is TRBV18 and J usage is TRBJ2-5; D is ambiguous. Looked up from germline, CDR1 is KGHSH and CDR2 is LQKENI. V was shortened by 2 bases and J by 2 bases, with 6 bases between the two germline ends. This CDR3 comprises 13 residues. The CDR3 nucleotides read TGTGCCAGCTCACCAATACTACAAGAGACCCAGTACTTC. Translated, it gives CASSPILQETQYF.

The chain couples TRBV7-9 to TRBJ1-3, with D perhaps TRBD1 (6 bases). The V gene lost 7 bases and the J gene lost 0 bases, with 16 bases spanning the gap. The CDR3 spans 16 residues. The germline CDR1 and CDR2 sequences are SEHNR and FQNEAQ (reference sequence). CDR3 in DNA: TGTGCCAGCACCCCTAGGGGGTCGACCTCTGGAAACACCATATATTTT. This encodes CASTPRGSTSGNTIYF.

This sequence joins TRBV4-3 and TRBJ2-2; D might be TRBD1 (6 bases). This CDR3 is 16 amino acids long. CDR1 and CDR2 (germline): LGHNA, YSLEER. The ends were cut back, 4 bases at V and 4 bases at J, with 16 bases in the middle. The CDR3 loop reads CASSPRGDRITGELFF. In DNA form, the CDR3 reads TGCGCCAGCAGCCCTAGGGGTGACAGGATCACCGGGGAGCTGTTTTTT.

The chain has TRBV6-5 and TRBJ1-1; D is unclear. Trimming took 0 bases from V and 3 from J, leaving 14 bases between them. CDR1 MNHEY and CDR2 SVGAGI come from the germline V gene. The CDR3 is made up of 16 amino acids. This CDR3 reads CASSYSKPREDTEAFF. CDR3 coding DNA: TGTGCCAGCAGTTACTCGAAACCGAGGGAGGACACTGAAGCTTTCTTT.

The chain uses TRBV15 and TRBJ2-1; D is ambiguous. Germline values: CDR1 LNHNV, CDR2 YYDKDF (reference sequence). This CDR3 spans 12 amino acids. The V end was cut by 1 base, the J end by 5 bases, with 3 bases between. The CDR3 protein is CATSRVHNEQFF. The CDR3 DNA reads TGTGCCACCAGCAGAGTCCACAATGAGCAGTTCTTC.

This chain connects TRBV9 to TRBJ2-7, with D tentatively TRBD2 (6 bases). Trimming took off 0 bases at V and 0 bases at J, with 10 bases between the two ends. The CDR3 loop spans 15 amino acids. Looked up from germline, CDR1 is SGDLS and CDR2 is YYNGEE. CDR3 DNA sequence: TGTGCCAGCAGCGTAGGAGCGGGTGACTCCTACGAGCAGTACTTC. Translating it yields CASSVGAGDSYEQYF.

The genes are TRBV5-4 and TRBJ1-6; D is unresolved. Germline values: CDR1 SGHNT, CDR2 YYREEE (reference sequence). V lost 0 bases to trimming and J lost 9 bases, with 16 bases between them. This CDR3 spans 16 amino acids. The CDR3 loop is CASSLAGQPTTSPLHF. CDR3 DNA sequence: TGTGCCAGCAGCTTGGCTGGCCAGCCCACCACTTCACCCCTCCACTTT.

This clone was detected once. This chain uses TRBV18 with TRBJ2-5, with 11 nucleotides matching TRBD1. The V gene's germline CDR1 is KGHSH and CDR2 LQKENI. The CDR3 has 15 amino acids. V lost 10 bases, J lost 5 bases, and 12 bases stayed unmatched. The CDR3 DNA reads as TGTGCCACCAACCAGGACAGGGGGCCACGGGAGACCCAGTACTTC. Its protein product is CATNQDRGPRETQYF.

The chain uses TRBV2 and TRBJ2-3, with D tentatively TRBD1 (6 bases). This CDR3 is built from 13 residues. Germline V CDR1 and CDR2: SNHLY, FYNNEI. V was trimmed by 4 bases and J by 1 base, leaving 6 bases between them. The DNA for the CDR3 is TGTGCCAGCAGTGGACAGGGCACAGATACGCAGTATTTT. Its translation is CASSGQGTDTQYF.

The gene calls are TRBV4-2 and TRBJ2-7; D uncertain. Trimming took 3 bases from V and 0 from J, leaving 15 bases between them. This CDR3 contains 16 residues. Germline V gives CDR1 LGHNA, CDR2 YNFKEQ. CDR3 protein: CASSHSLDRSSYEQYF. CDR3 nucleotides: TGTGCCAGCAGCCATTCACTGGACCGGAGCTCCTACGAGCAGTACTTC.

The rearrangement links TRBV11-2 to TRBJ1-1; no clear D gene. The CDR3 sequence is 15 residues long. Between the trimmed V and J ends, which lost 3 bases and 0 bases, there was a span of 11 bases. Germline CDR1 reads SGHAT; CDR2 reads FQNNGV. The CDR3 spells CASSLSVTVNTEAFF. Here the CDR3 DNA reads TGTGCCAGCAGCTTGAGTGTGACGGTGAACACTGAAGCTTTCTTT. The full variable domain, with the rest looked up from reference TRBV11-2 and TRBJ1-1, is EAGVAQSPRYKIIEKRQSVAFWCNPISGHATLYWYQQILGQGPKLLIQFQNNGVVDDSQLPKDRFSAERLKGVDSTLKIQPAKLEDSAVYLCASSLSVTVNTEAFFGQGTRLTVV.

V and J are TRBV15 and TRBJ2-2, with D perhaps matching TRBD1 (7 bases). The CDR3 extends over 16 amino acids. V shed 5 bases and J shed 7 bases, with 20 bases lying between them. CDR1 and CDR2 from the germline V gene are LNHNV and YYDKDF (reference sequence). The CDR3 region has the DNA TGTGCCACCAGCTCCAGGGGGGACAGCCTTTTCGGGGAGCTGTTTTTT. Its protein product is CATSSRGDSLFGELFF. The whole variable domain, filled in from reference TRBV15 and TRBJ2-2, reads DAMVIQNPRYQVTQFGKPVTLSCSQTLNHNVMYWYQQKSSQAPKLLFHYYDKDFNNEADTPDNFQSRRPNTSFCFLDIRSPGLGDTAMYLCATSSRGDSLFGELFFGEGSRLTVL.